Included here is one T cell receptor beta chain sequence, with context. Its cognate antigen is unknown. Described time point: blood 4 weeks post-SBRT, at nephrectomy. The treatment is: 15 Gy SBRT to primary tumor, nephrectomy 4 weeks later. Nephrectomy followed 15 Gy stereotactic body radiation by 4 weeks. Blood was sampled at baseline, 2 weeks and 4 weeks after SBRT. The source of the sample is a study of radiation and T cells in renal cell carcinoma. Study-level results: No pretreatment tumor biopsies were available for baseline clonotypes. In blood, top tumor clones expanded by 2 weeks, shrinking by 4.

The CDR3 has 13 amino acids. V was clipped by 9 bases and J by 10 bases, with 19 bases between them. From germline, CDR1 is LNHDA and CDR2 SQIVND (reference sequence). The assay was immunoSEQ multiplex PCR, and TCRdb's table has in-frame clones only and misses some. The sample lists approximately 170,000 clones; about 87% were seen once. This clonotype was sampled from a woman between 50 and 59 years old with renal cell carcinoma. The source material was blood, sampled from a patient whose treatment included radiotherapy and nephrectomy. This chain connects TRBV19 to TRBJ2-1; weak D call: TRBD2 (5 bases). For the CDR3, the DNA is TGTGCCAGAGAATTCCCCGGCACGGGAGAGCAGTTCTTC. This gives the protein CAREFPGTGEQFF.